This T cell receptor beta chain was captured by sequencing in a study of shared clonotypes between healthy human individuals. Study-wide results and caveats: The four-donor shared clonotypes exceeded non-shared clonotypes in generation probability, with non-shared ones scoring lower.

CDR1 is SGHRS, CDR2 YFSETQ, per germline. The J segment lost 8 bases and the V segment lost 5 bases, leaving 14 bases of the junction unmatched. The CDR3 runs 16 residues. The sorted-subset replicate PCRs were given about 200 ng DNA, which is tens of thousands of T cell genomes. The assay was immunoSEQ multiplex PCR, and TCRdb's table has in-frame clones only and misses some. The repertoire has about 1 million clones, around 76% of them found once; the top ten carry less than 1.5%. Concerning this clone itself: What it recognizes is unknown.

Donors were healthy HIV-negative adults without recent acute infections or vaccinations. The V call is TRBV5-1, the J call TRBJ1-3, with 9 bases aligning to TRBD1. Source material: memory CD4+ T cells sorted from blood. Subset specified: CD45RA-negative fraction. This TCR was recovered from a man aged 18-30 years in good health. The DNA of the CDR3 is TGCGCCAGCAGTCTCGGAGGGACAGGGAGAGTACACACCATATATTTT. This codes for CASSLGGTGRVHTIYF.